This entry lists 22 T cell receptor beta chains sequenced from one sample in a study of T cells in Graves' hyperthyroidism and ophthalmopathy. RNA transcripts yielded amplified TCR beta CDR3 regions. The TCR CDR3 was amplified in a first-round RT-PCR using the HTBI primer set. TCRdb redid the calling of the multiplex PCR reads with MiXCR, one entry per CDR3 protein. The table includes 300,000 to 450,000 distinct CDR3 sequences, 15% to 20% detected once. Sequencing was carried out using blood. These receptors came from a man between 18 and 35 years old with Graves' ophthalmopathy.

This clonotype was observed many times. This chain links TRBV20-1 with TRBJ2-7; D uncertain. The CDR3 covers 12 residues. V shed 0 bases and J shed 0 bases, with 3 bases lying between them. Per the germline V gene, CDR1 is DFQATT and CDR2 is SNEGSKA (reference sequence). The CDR3 nucleotides read TGCAGTGCTAGAGACAGCTCCTACGAGCAGTACTTC. Amino acid sequence: CSARDSSYEQYF.

This clonotype was observed at least ten times. This sequence joins TRBV2 and TRBJ1-1; no clear D. The germline V gene has CDR1 SNHLY and CDR2 FYNNEI. V lost 6 bases and J lost 4, with 9 bases in between. This CDR3 is 12 amino acids long. This chain's CDR3 is CASRIYSTEAFF. CDR3 coding DNA: TGTGCCAGCAGAATATATAGCACTGAAGCTTTCTTT.

This clonotype was observed a few times. The chain is built from TRBV7-9 and TRBJ2-1; D not certain. Germline CDR1 reads SEHNR; CDR2 reads FQNEAQ (reference sequence). V was pared by 0 bases and J by 8 bases, with 8 bases between. The CDR3 runs 13 residues. Here the CDR3 reads CASSLAQIYEQFF. CDR3 in DNA: TGTGCCAGCAGCTTAGCCCAGATCTATGAGCAGTTCTTC.

This clonotype was seen many times. The chain links TRBV6-1 to TRBJ1-1; D uncertain. CDR1 and CDR2 from the germline V gene are MNHNS and SASEGT. The CDR3 totals 13 residues. V was cut by 2 bases and J by 9 bases, with 13 bases left in between. The CDR3 DNA reads TGTGCCAGCAGTGAAACATCATCGGCTCAAGCTTTCTTT. Amino acids: CASSETSSAQAFF.

This clonotype was observed a few times. This chain links TRBV7-9 with TRBJ1-4, with D tentatively TRBD1 (5 bases). Per the germline V gene, CDR1 is SEHNR and CDR2 is FQNEAQ (reference sequence). V was clipped by 4 bases and J by 10 bases, with 16 bases between them. CDR3 length equals 14 residues. CDR3 nucleotides: TGTGCCAGCAGCTCGGGACCCCGGAGGGGAAAACTGTTTTTT. Translated: CASSSGPRRGKLFF.

This clonotype was recorded at least ten times. The gene calls are TRBV3-1 and TRBJ2-5, with a weak D call TRBD2 (6 bases). Trimming pared 4 bases from V and 0 bases from J, leaving 18 bases between. The CDR3 sequence is 17 residues long. Germline loops: CDR1 LGHDT, CDR2 YNNKEL (reference sequence). CDR3 sequence: CASSPRWGTGDQETQYF. The CDR3 nucleotides are TGTGCCAGCAGCCCCCGCTGGGGGACGGGGGACCAAGAGACCCAGTACTTC.

This clonotype was counted ten times or more. V is TRBV15 and J is TRBJ2-3; possible D gene TRBD2, 6 bases. The CDR3 loop spans 15 amino acids. The germline V gene has CDR1 LNHNV and CDR2 YYDKDF (reference sequence). V lost 1 base to trimming and J lost 3 bases, with 11 bases between them. The CDR3 loop is CATSRAAGSTDTQYF. CDR3 coding DNA: TGTGCCACCAGCAGAGCCGCGGGGAGTACAGATACGCAGTATTTT.

CDR3 region: CASSRQGPNEKLFF. In DNA form, the CDR3 reads TGTGCCAGCAGCCGACAGGGCCCTAATGAAAAACTGTTTTTT. This chain uses TRBV3-1 with TRBJ1-4; 7 positions agree with TRBD1. Looked up from germline, CDR1 is LGHDT and CDR2 is YNNKEL (reference sequence). With V trimmed by 4 bases and J by 3 bases, 2 bases remained unmatched. The CDR3 length is 14 residues.

The chain employs TRBV18 and TRBJ1-2; 7 bases line up with TRBD1. The V gene end was trimmed by 6 bases and the J gene end by 4 bases; junction bases not matched to a gene: 8. CDR3 length equals 14 residues. Germline CDR1 KGHSH, CDR2 LQKENI. Written as DNA, the CDR3 is TGTGCCAGCTCTCGGGACAGCGCTACCTATGGCTACACCTTC. Amino acids: CASSRDSATYGYTF.

This clonotype was counted ten times or more. V is TRBV20-1 and J is TRBJ1-1; 7 nucleotides align to TRBD1. The V gene end was trimmed by 5 bases and the J gene end by 1 base; junction bases not matched to a gene: 10. The CDR3 sequence is 15 residues long. Germline CDR1 is DFQATT and CDR2 is SNEGSKA (reference sequence). The CDR3 DNA is TGCAGTGCTTACAGGGGTGAGGGAACGAACACTGAAGCTTTCTTT. It is translated as CSAYRGEGTNTEAFF.

This clonotype was picked up many times. The chain recombines TRBV3-1 with TRBJ2-5, with D uncertain. With 0 bases removed from V and 6 bases from J, the gap between germline ends came to 8 bases. This CDR3 comprises 13 residues. CDR1 and CDR2 (germline): LGHDT, YNNKEL (reference sequence). The CDR3 is CASSQDQVQTQYF. In DNA form, the CDR3 reads TGTGCCAGCAGCCAAGATCAGGTGCAGACCCAGTACTTC.

This clonotype has ten or more counts. The CDR3 is CASSSTGALNTEAFF. The CDR3 coding sequence is TGTGCCAGCAGTTCGACAGGGGCGCTAAACACTGAAGCTTTCTTT. The chain has TRBV12-3 or TRBV12-4 and TRBJ1-1, with 8 bases fitting TRBD1. The V gene end was trimmed by 4 bases and the J gene end by 2 bases; junction bases not matched to a gene: 6. The CDR3 spans 15 residues.

In its sample, this clonotype was seen a few times. The V gene is TRBV12-3 or TRBV12-4, the J gene TRBJ1-6; no clear D gene. The CDR3 contains 14 residues. The ends were cut back, 8 bases at V and 2 bases at J, with 10 bases in the middle. In nucleotides, the CDR3 is TGTGCCAGCGCAGGTGGCACCTATAATTCACCCCTCCACTTT. It is translated as CASAGGTYNSPLHF.

Turning to this clonotype: A much bigger clone sits one base away, suggesting this may be a read error. The chain joins TRBV2 to TRBJ2-2; TRBD2 matches at 7 bases. The CDR3 is made up of 17 amino acids. CDR1 and CDR2 (germline): SNHLY, FYNNEI. In nucleotides, the CDR3 is TGTGCCAGCAGTGCGCAGGGACTAACCGCGAACATCGGGGAGCTGTTTTTT. This sequence encodes CASSAQGLTANIGELFF.

In its sample, this clonotype was seen a few times. The chain carries TRBV28 and TRBJ2-1; D remains ambiguous. CDR1 is MDHEN and CDR2 is SYDVKM in the germline V gene. The CDR3 totals 15 residues. With 5 bases removed from V and 3 bases from J, the gap between germline ends came to 14 bases. CDR3 sequence (DNA): TGTGCCAGCAGTCCCCCGGATCCCAACTACAATGAGCAGTTCTTC. It codes for CASSPPDPNYNEQFF.

This clonotype was observed a handful of times. The genes are TRBV20-1 and TRBJ2-5; D not resolved. The CDR3 runs to 13 residues. The V gene's germline CDR1 is DFQATT and CDR2 SNEGSKA (reference sequence). The V end was cut by 6 bases, the J end by 5 bases, with 16 bases between. Here the CDR3 DNA reads TGCAGTGCCATCCAGGCCATGTGGGAGACCCAGTACTTC. It yields the protein CSAIQAMWETQYF.

This clonotype was picked up many times. The CDR3 loop is CASSFETFPPLHF. CDR3 coding DNA: TGTGCCAGCAGTTTCGAGACATTTCCACCCCTCCACTTT. J is TRBJ1-6 and V is TRBV28; unclear D gene. With 3 bases removed from V and 11 bases from J, the gap between germline ends came to 11 bases. The germline V gene has CDR1 MDHEN and CDR2 SYDVKM. This CDR3 comprises 13 residues. Full variable domain (remainder filled in from reference TRBV28 and TRBJ1-6): DVKVTQSSRYLVKRTGEKVFLECVQDMDHENMFWYRQDPGLGLRLIYFSYDVKMKEKGDIPEGYSVSREKKERFSLILESASTNQTSMYLCASSFETFPPLHFGNGTRLTVT.

This clonotype occurred many times. The chain combines TRBV7-2 with TRBJ2-1; 11 bases match TRBD2. V was pared by 2 bases and J by 7 bases, with 4 bases of the junction left unmatched. The CDR3 contains 15 residues. Per the germline V gene, CDR1 is SGHTA and CDR2 is FQGNSA. The CDR3 coding sequence is TGTGCCAGCAGCTTATTCCTAGCGGGGGGTAATGAGCAGTTCTTC. Translated: CASSLFLAGGNEQFF.

The V call is TRBV6-1, the J call TRBJ2-7, with a weak D call TRBD2 (6 bases). This CDR3 is 11 amino acids long. The germline V and J ends were trimmed by 9 bases and 6 bases, with 12 bases remaining between them. Germline-derived CDR1 and CDR2 are MNHNS and SASEGT. Here the CDR3 DNA reads TGTGCCAGTACTCAGGGAGGCGAGCAGTACTTC. Its translation is CASTQGGEQYF.

This clonotype was counted only a few times. The chain joins TRBV11-2 to TRBJ2-1; D is perhaps TRBD1 (5 bases). Per the germline V gene, CDR1 is SGHAT and CDR2 is FQNNGV. V dropped 4 bases and J dropped 9 bases, with 13 bases sitting between them. The CDR3 covers 13 residues. Written as DNA, the CDR3 is TGTGCCAGCAGCTCCGCGTGGGGCGGTGAGCAGTTCTTC. Translation: CASSSAWGGEQFF.

This clonotype was observed many times. The CDR3 DNA reads TGTGCCAGCTCACCACCCAGCGGGGGGGCCAGGGAGCAGTTCTTC. Amino acid sequence: CASSPPSGGAREQFF. The chain is built from TRBV18 and TRBJ2-1; 10 bases map to TRBD2. The CDR3 is 15 residues long. The trim removed 0 bases at V and 10 bases at J, leaving 6 bases unmatched. CDR1 is KGHSH, CDR2 LQKENI, per germline. Looking up the rest from reference TRBV18 and TRBJ2-1 gives the full variable domain: NAGVMQNPRHLVRRRGQEARLRCSPMKGHSHVYWYRQLPEEGLKFMVYLQKENIIDESGMPKERFSAEFPKEGPSILRIQQVVRGDSAAYFCASSPPSGGAREQFFGPGTRLTVL.

This clonotype was seen once. V and J are TRBV2 and TRBJ2-7; tentative D call: TRBD1 (6 bases). CDR1 and CDR2 from the germline V gene are SNHLY and FYNNEI. Trimming took off 8 bases at V and 6 bases at J, with 17 bases between the two ends. The CDR3 has 13 amino acids. The chain's CDR3 is CASGGGTHPEQYF. In DNA form, the CDR3 reads TGTGCCAGCGGTGGGGGCACCCATCCCGAGCAGTACTTC.